This T cell receptor beta chain originates from a study of blood T cell repertoires in COVID-19. Clones were read by immunoSEQ multiplex PCR, and TCRdb kept only the in-frame ones, dropping some. The sample yields almost 250,000 clones, approximately 85% seen once. Germline V gene data show CDR1 as MNHEY and CDR2 as SVGAGI. The CDR3 spans 13 residues. V trimming: 11 bases; J trimming: 8 bases; junction bases outside the gene matches: 8. This rearrangement joins TRBV6-5 to TRBJ1-4; 10 bases map to TRBD1. This TCR came from a woman of 80 years or more with COVID-19, enrolled during active disease. Sequencing was done on a sample of peripheral blood. Here the CDR3 reads CAARQGAREKLFF. In DNA form, the CDR3 reads TGTGCCGCCAGACAGGGGGCAAGAGAAAAACTGTTTTTT.